This T cell receptor beta chain originates from a study of T cells in localized non-small cell lung cancer. V lost 6 bases to trimming and J lost 4 bases, with 9 bases between them. The CDR3 spans 12 residues. Germline CDR1 reads MNHEY; CDR2 reads SMNVEV (reference sequence). This clone has just a few counts. Its antigen is undetermined. The method was immunoSEQ multiplex PCR; TCRdb's version includes in-frame clones alone and lacks a portion of them. The repertoire has 35,000 to 45,000 clones, about nine tenths of them found once; the top ten carry 2% to 3%. Study-level points and caveats: Heterogeneity within the tumor remains possible, as just one region underwent sequencing. Turning up in adjacent lung were a median approximately 57 of the top 100 tumor clones.

This TCR derives from an older female donor with stage I squamous cell lung carcinoma. The source material was peripheral blood, sampled before any cancer treatment. The V call is TRBV27, the J call TRBJ1-2; D not certain. CDR3 nucleotides: TGTGCCAGCAGGGATCCGGGCTATGGCTACACCTTC. It translates to CASRDPGYGYTF.